A single sample is the source of the 17 T cell receptor beta chains below, sequenced in a study of blood T cell repertoires in COVID-19. The data were produced by immunoSEQ multiplex PCR, yet TCRdb's version contains in-frame clones alone and is incomplete. The table shows 250,000 to 300,000 clones, with approximately 83% occurring only once. Sequencing was carried out using peripheral blood. The receptor source for this set is a woman in her sixties or seventies with acute or convalescent COVID-19.

This clone has a single count. The gene calls are TRBV2 and TRBJ1-4; TRBD1 matches 8 bases. The germline V gene encodes CDR1 SNHLY and CDR2 FYNNEI. The CDR3 has 14 residues. V was pared by 8 bases and J by 3 bases, with 5 bases of the junction left unmatched. CDR3 in DNA: TGTGCCAGCCAGCAGGGGGCAGCTAATGAAAAACTGTTTTTT. It codes for CASQQGAANEKLFF.

This chain links TRBV6-5 with TRBJ1-4; tentative D call: TRBD1 (6 bases). CDR1 and CDR2 from the germline V gene are MNHEY and SVGAGI. Trimming removed 6 bases from V and 7 bases from J, with 18 bases in between. The length of the CDR3 is 15 residues. The CDR3: CASREGGLQSEKLFF. CDR3 nucleotide sequence: TGTGCCAGCAGGGAGGGGGGGCTACAGAGTGAAAAACTGTTTTTT.

The gene calls are TRBV6-5 and TRBJ2-4; 7 bases agree with TRBD1. Trimming took 2 bases from V and 4 from J; bases not matched to a gene: 2. Germline V gene lookup returns CDR1 MNHEY and CDR2 SVGAGI. This CDR3 region has 14 residues. As DNA, the CDR3 is TGTGCCAGCAGTTACGGGACAGATAAAAACATTCAGTACTTC. It yields the protein CASSYGTDKNIQYF.

This chain connects TRBV6-1 to TRBJ2-1, with D maybe TRBD1 (5 bases). The CDR3 loop spans 16 amino acids. The V gene lost 3 bases and the J gene lost 4 bases, with 16 bases spanning the gap. From germline, CDR1 is MNHNS and CDR2 SASEGT. The CDR3 region is CASSEFGGARYNEQFF. The CDR3 DNA is TGTGCCAGCAGTGAGTTTGGTGGGGCGCGATACAATGAGCAGTTCTTC.

V is TRBV3-1 (or the pseudogene TRBV3-2) and J is TRBJ2-2; D possibly corresponds to TRBD1 (6 bases). V was clipped by 1 base and J by 6 bases, with 12 bases between them. The V gene's germline CDR1 is LGHDT and CDR2 YNNKEL (reference sequence). The CDR3 consists of 15 residues. CDR3 nucleotides: TGTGCCAGCAGCCAAGGGGGACAAAGCTCCGGGGAGCTGTTTTTT. Translation: CASSQGGQSSGELFF.

To note about this clone: The same CDR3 also results from other DNA sequences found in this sample. The gene calls are TRBV7-8 and TRBJ2-5, with D uncertain. Germline V gene sequence: CDR1 SGHVS, CDR2 FQNEAQ. The CDR3 sequence is 13 residues long. Trimming took off 1 base at V and 1 base at J, with 4 bases between the two ends. DNA for the CDR3: TGTGCCAGCAGCTTAGGGCTCCAAGAGACCCAGTACTTC. This gives the protein CASSLGLQETQYF.

This clone turned up a few times. The chain has TRBV4-1 and TRBJ2-7; maybe TRBD2 (6 bases). V lost 0 bases and J 1 base, leaving 10 bases between the germline ends. The CDR3 sequence is 15 residues long. Per germline, CDR1 MGHRA and CDR2 YSYEKL. Here the CDR3 reads CASSQERGRSYEQYF. CDR3 nucleotides: TGCGCCAGCAGCCAAGAGCGGGGCAGATCCTACGAGCAGTACTTC.

This clone was seen only once. The chain joins TRBV5-1 to TRBJ1-1; no firm D call. CDR1 SGHRS and CDR2 YFSETQ come from the germline V gene. The CDR3 runs 14 residues. The V and J ends lost 2 bases and 3 bases respectively, with 11 bases between them. CDR3 sequence reads: CASSFLGRDTEAFF. The CDR3 coding sequence is TGCGCCAGCAGCTTCCTAGGGAGGGACACTGAAGCTTTCTTT.

This clone appeared a single time. The chain combines TRBV2 with TRBJ1-5; 8 bases fit TRBD1. With 10 bases clipped from V and 5 bases from J, the junction kept 7 bases outside the gene matches. Germline-derived CDR1 and CDR2 are SNHLY and FYNNEI. The CDR3 has 13 residues. The CDR3 loop is CATKGQGDQPQHF. The CDR3 nucleotides are TGTGCCACCAAAGGACAGGGAGATCAGCCCCAGCATTTT.

V usage is TRBV19 and J usage is TRBJ1-2; D gene ambiguous. The CDR3 totals 14 residues. CDR1 is LNHDA and CDR2 is SQIVND in the germline V gene (reference sequence). V was clipped by 6 bases and J by 4 bases, with 15 bases between them. The CDR3 protein is CASREASTVYGYTF. Written as DNA, the CDR3 is TGTGCCAGTAGGGAGGCTTCAACGGTCTATGGCTACACCTTC.

The chain uses TRBV3-1 (or the pseudogene TRBV3-2) and TRBJ2-2, with TRBD2 identical over 9 bases. CDR3 length: 17 residues. CDR1 and CDR2 from the germline V gene are LGHDT and YNNKEL (reference sequence). The junction had 10 bases not matched to a gene; V was cut back by 4 bases and J by 4 bases. The CDR3 DNA is TGTGCCAGCAGCCCGCCGGAGCGGGGGGCTGGCACCGGGGAGCTGTTTTTT. Translation: CASSPPERGAGTGELFF.

This clone was counted only a few times. Other nucleotide sequences in the sample specify the same CDR3. The V and J genes are TRBV2 and TRBJ1-5; 7 bases map to TRBD1. CDR1 and CDR2 (germline): SNHLY, FYNNEI. This CDR3 has 15 residues. Trimming at V came to 6 bases and at J to 2 bases, leaving 7 bases not matched to a gene. CDR3: CASSLQGIRNQPQHF. CDR3 nucleotide sequence: TGTGCCAGCAGCTTACAGGGGATTCGCAATCAGCCCCAGCATTTT.

This chain uses TRBV29-1 with TRBJ1-3; D possibly corresponds to TRBD1 (5 bases). Germline loops: CDR1 SQVTM, CDR2 ANQGSEA. The V end was cut by 1 base, the J end by 0 bases, with 13 bases between. The CDR3 consists of 16 residues. For the CDR3, the DNA is TGCAGCGTTGAAGTATTGGGGCTGAGCTCTGGAAACACCATATATTTT. Translated: CSVEVLGLSSGNTIYF. Supplemented by reference TRBV29-1 and TRBJ1-3, the full variable domain reads SAVISQKPSRDICQRGTSLTIQCQVDSQVTMMFWYRQQPGQSLTLIATANQGSEATYESGFVIDKFPISRPNLTFSTLTVSNMSPEDSSIYLCSVEVLGLSSGNTIYFGEGSWLTVV.

The CDR3 region is CASSQTGLVKETQYF. The CDR3 DNA sequence: TGTGCCAGCAGCCAAACGGGACTTGTAAAAGAGACCCAGTACTTC. The chain combines TRBV11-1 with TRBJ2-5, with D possibly matching TRBD2 (6 bases). V was shortened by 5 bases and J by 3 bases, with 16 bases between the two germline ends. Germline assignment: CDR1 SGHAT and CDR2 FQDESV (reference sequence). The CDR3 covers 15 residues.

The V gene is TRBV9, the J gene TRBJ2-5; D ambiguous. Between the trimmed V and J ends, which lost 1 base and 5 bases, there was a span of 15 bases. Germline V CDR1 and CDR2: SGDLS, YYNGEE. This CDR3 is built from 15 residues. The CDR3 reads CASSVRTGAAETQYF. CDR3 DNA sequence: TGTGCCAGCAGCGTAAGAACGGGTGCGGCGGAGACCCAGTACTTC. Full variable domain (outside the CDR3, taken from reference TRBV9 and TRBJ2-5): DSGVTQTPKHLITATGQRVTLRCSPRSGDLSVYWYQQSLDQGLQFLIQYYNGEERAKGNILERFSAQQFPDLHSELNLSSLELGDSALYFCASSVRTGAAETQYFGPGTRLLVL.

Details on this clone: Relative to the germline gene, one junction end is altered; a read error may explain this. The CDR3 coding sequence is TGTGCCAGCAGGGTCGACAGGGAGAGGCTCCGATTC. This codes for CASRVDRERLRF. The chain couples TRBV2 to TRBJ1-2; TRBD1 agrees at 7 bases. The CDR3 covers 12 residues. CDR1 and CDR2 (germline): SNHLY, FYNNEI.

J is TRBJ1-2 and V is TRBV2; 8 bases map to TRBD1. Germline trimming cut 6 bases from V and 7 bases from J; bases unmatched to any gene: 10. The CDR3 totals 14 residues. CDR1 and CDR2 (germline): SNHLY, FYNNEI. The CDR3 DNA follows: TGTGCCAGCAGCCTCAGCCTGACAGGGGTTGGCTACACCTTC. Translating it yields CASSLSLTGVGYTF.